This T cell receptor beta chain was identified in a study of OX40 agonist ivuxolimab in advanced cancers. Regarding the complete study: Ivuxolimab was an agonistic, fully human IgG2 monoclonal antibody directed against OX40 (CD134), a costimulatory receptor. Intravenous ivuxolimab was administered to patients every 2 weeks at six dose levels: 0.01, 0.1, 0.3, 1.5, 3 and 10 mg/kg. Among the approximately 54 dose-escalation patients, around 19 had hepatocellular carcinoma, approximately 15 melanoma, 9 renal cell carcinoma and 9 head and neck cancer. In the dose-escalation cohort, 65% to 90% of patients were male, and the mean age was approximately 60 years, with a range of about 23 to 90. Prior anti-PD-1, anti-PD-L1 or anti-CTLA-4 therapy was permitted, and approximately 40% of dose-escalation patients had received checkpoint inhibitors. Partial responses occurred in three dose-escalation patients: two with cutaneous melanoma and one with hepatocellular carcinoma. Peripheral TCRbeta sequencing aimed to test whether ivuxolimab altered TCR sequence diversity and caused clonal T-cell expansion. The monotherapy dose-escalation portion (N of about 50 patients) of the phase I ivuxolimab trial is reported in the paper.

On this clone itself: Its antigen is currently not known. One base away there is no much larger clone; base qualities are not given.

The trial excluded patients who had a history of autoimmune disease or who were on systemic immunosuppression. Peripheral blood for TCR sequencing was collected from all dose cohorts at baseline, on cycle 4 day 1, and on cycle 7 day 1. The samples were taken from a phase I, first-in-human, multicenter, open-label dose-escalation trial of ivuxolimab. The trial enrolled adults with locally advanced or metastatic head and neck squamous cell, hepatocellular, melanoma or renal cell carcinoma. Before TCR sequencing, CD4+ T cells and CD8+ T cells from peripheral blood were sorted into separate populations. General conclusions and limits of the study: After ivuxolimab, more expanded clones were found on average in CD8+ T cells than in CD4+ T cells. At doses from 0.1 to 3.0 mg/kg, clonal expansion was seen in both CD4+ and CD8+ blood T cells between baseline and week 6. Partial responders in the 0.1-3.0 mg/kg groups had among the lowest normalized peripheral clonal expansion, especially among CD8+ T cells. Low levels of normalized T-cell clonal expansion were also shown by some nonresponding patients. Which antigens the clonally expanded peripheral T cells were specific for was not determined.

To sequence the TCRbeta CDR3 region, genomic DNA was isolated from the sorted cells. The immunoSEQ Assay was used for sequencing of TCRbeta CDR3 regions. The clones in this table, taken by TCRdb from immuneACCESS, are in-frame only. Not every clone is retained; where verified, under half of the shortfall comes from an unresolved V gene, and the cause of the rest is unknown. The sample data list 27,000 or so clones, and about four fifths of these were observed just once. Of the sample, 10% to 15% falls within the top ten clones. This receptor was taken from an adult with an advanced solid tumor such as melanoma, head and neck, liver or kidney cancer. Here the sequenced sample was CD4+ or CD8+ T cells sorted from blood, taken in a trial of the OX40 agonist ivuxolimab.

DNA sequence: TGTGCCAGCAGCCACCCCACACCCTTAACAGGAAAGGGTGACACCGGGGAGCTGTTTTTT. Its protein is CASSHPTPLTGKGDTGELFF. Rearrangement joined TRBV14 to TRBJ2-2; TRBD1 is perhaps the D gene, given 5 matching bases. V and J are truncated by 3 bases and 3 bases respectively, leaving an intervening sequence of 26 bases. Reading the germline V gene gives CDR1 SGHDN and CDR2 FVKESK. From the cysteine up to the phenylalanine, the CDR3 has a length of 20 residues. The retained sequence is limited to the CDR3, 60 bases, with the frame set at the first base.